This T cell receptor beta chain was obtained from a study of T cells in Graves' hyperthyroidism and ophthalmopathy. Study at large: Initial diagnosis, before any treatment, was when peripheral blood was collected.

General study findings and limits: Clonotypes that were expanded in thyroid above 0.001 mostly appeared in blood too.

The table lists this clonotype with many counts. Its antigen is not known. RNA transcripts yielded amplified TCR beta CDR3 regions. The TCR CDR3 was amplified in a first-round RT-PCR using the HTBI primer set. TCRdb called the multiplex PCR reads again in MiXCR, with one record for every CDR3 protein. Of hundreds of thousands of distinct CDR3 sequences in the sample, about 15% are singletons; the top ten hold almost 8%. The CDR3 runs to 14 residues. CDR1 KGHSH and CDR2 LQKENI come from the germline V gene. V shed 0 bases and J 4 bases; nucleotides not matched to a gene: 2. The definition of stable Graves' hyperthyroidism was no ophthalmopathy progression within 18 months. Extraction of PBMCs used 9 to 10 ml of fresh peripheral blood.

Material for sequencing was blood. The source of this sequence is a woman between 18 and 29 years old with Graves' hyperthyroidism. The rearrangement joins TRBV18 to TRBJ2-5, with 7 positions matching TRBD2. In DNA, the CDR3 is TGTGCCAGCTCACCACCTGCTAGCGGAGAGACCCAGTACTTC. It codes for CASSPPASGETQYF.